The source of this T cell receptor beta chain is a study of cytotoxic CD8 clonotypes in ibrutinib-treated CLL. Data came from immunoSEQ multiplex PCR; TCRdb stores just in-frame clones and leaves some out. This table has 120,000 to 150,000 clones, approximately 75% appearing once. Library input was approximately 2.1 micrograms of DNA from cryopreserved PBMCs. In the case of this clone: No antigen is known for it.

The CDR3 is made up of 15 amino acids. The V and J ends lost 5 bases and 1 base respectively, with 15 bases between them. The germline V gene encodes CDR1 MNHEY and CDR2 SMNVEV (reference sequence). The study, taken as a whole, reports: Progressing and sustained-remission patients had different sampling times.

This sequence originates from a human donor with chronic lymphocytic leukemia. The chain recombines TRBV27 with TRBJ2-7; no clear D gene. Sample: PBMCs, taken after 12 months of ibrutinib treatment. CDR3 sequence reads: CASSLTYPISYEQYF. The DNA of the CDR3 is TGTGCCAGCAGTCTCACCTATCCGATTTCCTACGAGCAGTACTTC.